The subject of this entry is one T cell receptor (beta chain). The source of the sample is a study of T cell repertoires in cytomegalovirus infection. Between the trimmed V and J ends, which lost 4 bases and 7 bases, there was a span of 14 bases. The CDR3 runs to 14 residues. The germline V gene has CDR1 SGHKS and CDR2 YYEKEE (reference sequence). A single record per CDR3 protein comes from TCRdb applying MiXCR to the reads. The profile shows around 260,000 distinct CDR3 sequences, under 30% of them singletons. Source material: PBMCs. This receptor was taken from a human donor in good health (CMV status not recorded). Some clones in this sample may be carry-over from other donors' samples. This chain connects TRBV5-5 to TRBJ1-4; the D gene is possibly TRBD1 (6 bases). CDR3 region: CASSRGPSAEKLFF. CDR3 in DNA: TGTGCCAGCAGCCGGGGGCCGTCTGCTGAAAAACTGTTTTTT. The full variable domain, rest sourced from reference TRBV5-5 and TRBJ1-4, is DAGVTQSPTHLIKTRGQQVTLRCSPISGHKSVSWYQQVLGQGPQFIFQYYEKEERGRGNFPDRFSARQFPNYSSELNVNALLLGDSALYLCASSRGPSAEKLFFGSGTQLSVL.